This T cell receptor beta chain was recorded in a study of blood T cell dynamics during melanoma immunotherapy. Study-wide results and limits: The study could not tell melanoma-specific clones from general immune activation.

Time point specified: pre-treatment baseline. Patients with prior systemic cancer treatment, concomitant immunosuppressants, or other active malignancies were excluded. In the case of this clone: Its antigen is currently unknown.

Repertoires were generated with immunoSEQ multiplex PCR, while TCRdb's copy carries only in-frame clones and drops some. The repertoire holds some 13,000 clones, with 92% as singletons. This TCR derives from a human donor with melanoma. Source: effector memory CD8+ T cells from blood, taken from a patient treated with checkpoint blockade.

In nucleotides, the CDR3 is TGTGCCATCAGCGGCAACCTTAGGCCCTACGAGCAGTACTTC. Translated: CAISGNLRPYEQYF. This chain links TRBV10-3 with TRBJ2-7; no reliable D call. The CDR3 sequence is 14 residues long. CDR1 ENHRY and CDR2 SYGVKD come from the germline V gene. Trimming removed 6 bases at V and 2 bases at J, with 14 bases between.